One and the same sample provided the 3 T cell receptor beta chains below, sequenced in a study of OX40 agonist ivuxolimab in advanced cancers. Clones were sequenced by immunoSEQ multiplex PCR, and TCRdb holds only the in-frame ones, with some missing. The table shows approximately 54,000 clones, with 91% occurring only once. The sequenced sample was CD4+ or CD8+ T cells sorted from blood, obtained in a trial of the OX40 agonist ivuxolimab. The receptor source for this set is an adult with an advanced solid tumor such as melanoma, head and neck, liver or kidney cancer.

This chain connects TRBV9 to TRBJ1-4, with 9 nucleotides matching TRBD1. Unmatched junction bases numbered 9, after V lost 4 bases and J lost 5 bases. The CDR3 extends over 16 amino acids. From germline, CDR1 is SGDLS and CDR2 YYNGEE. The CDR3 sequence: CASSYETGTGNEKLFF. The CDR3 bases are TGTGCCAGCAGCTATGAAACCGGGACAGGGAATGAAAAACTGTTTTTT.

The chain recombines TRBV11-2 with TRBJ2-7, with D possibly being TRBD1 (6 bases). CDR1 is SGHAT and CDR2 is FQNNGV in the germline V gene. This CDR3 has 14 residues. Trimming left V 5 bases short and J 2 bases short, with 13 bases between. The DNA of the CDR3 is TGTGCCAGCAGCACTCAGGGGAGCCCCTACGAGCAGTACTTC. This codes for CASSTQGSPYEQYF.

This rearrangement joins TRBV18 to TRBJ2-3; 9 nucleotides agree with TRBD1. Germline CDR1 reads KGHSH; CDR2 reads LQKENI. CDR3 length: 17 amino acids. J was trimmed by 1 base and V by 5 bases; bases with no gene match: 10. CDR3 in amino acids: CASSTGTGLSRTDTQYF. The DNA for the CDR3 is TGTGCCAGCTCAACCGGGACAGGGTTGAGTCGCACAGATACGCAGTATTTT.